The 13 T cell receptor beta chains given below trace back to one sample, sequenced in a study of low-dose radiotherapy and immunotherapy resistance in tumors. Time point reported: after trial treatment. The treatment is: LDRT plus nivolumab, ipilimumab, low-dose cyclophosphamide and aspirin (RACIN trial). Alpha and beta chains were covered, as first-strand cDNA relied on TRAV- and TRBV-specific primers. TCR amplification used around 20 PCR cycles, a constant-region primer and a V-primer adapter. A single record per CDR3 protein comes from TCRdb applying MiXCR to the reads. The sample carries around 60,000 distinct CDR3 sequences, 23% recorded once. Here the sequenced sample was PBMCs, taken after low-dose radiotherapy plus immunotherapy. These receptors all come from a male donor with prostate cancer.

This clonotype was counted many times. V and J are TRBV9 and TRBJ2-5, with unresolved D. Germline V gives CDR1 SGDLS, CDR2 YYNGEE. This CDR3 comprises 11 residues. V was trimmed by 4 bases and J by 10 bases, leaving 11 bases between them. CDR3 DNA: TGTGCCAGCAGCAATAGTAGGAGCCAGTACTTC. Protein product: CASSNSRSQYF.

This clonotype ranks as medium-sized. This chain uses TRBV20-1 with TRBJ2-4; 7 bases agree with TRBD1. V shed 5 bases and J 5 bases; nucleotides not matched to a gene: 3. Germline V gene data show CDR1 as DFQATT and CDR2 as SNEGSKA (reference sequence). This CDR3 contains 12 residues. The CDR3 nucleotides are TGCAGTGCTGGGGACAGTGAAAACATTCAGTACTTC. Translating gives CSAGDSENIQYF.

This clonotype was seen at least ten times. The rearrangement links TRBV4-2 to TRBJ2-4, with 7 bases fitting TRBD2. Germline V gene data show CDR1 as LGHNA and CDR2 as YNFKEQ. The CDR3 runs to 17 residues. Germline trimming cut 0 bases from V and 7 bases from J; bases unmatched to any gene: 12. The CDR3, as DNA: TGTGCCAGCAGCCAAGACCCCGCCGGGGCGGGAGTGAACATTCAGTACTTC. Protein sequence: CASSQDPAGAGVNIQYF.

There are many counts of this clonotype. The chain employs TRBV9 and TRBJ2-2; no firm D call. The germline V and J ends were trimmed by 1 base and 5 bases, with 12 bases remaining between them. The CDR3 is made up of 15 amino acids. Germline V lookup: CDR1 SGDLS, CDR2 YYNGEE. The CDR3 loop reads CASSVLSLETGELFF. Here the CDR3 DNA reads TGTGCCAGCAGCGTACTATCGTTGGAGACCGGGGAGCTGTTTTTT.

The V call is TRBV20-1, the J call TRBJ2-3; TRBD1 aligns across 10 bases. Germline V gene sequence: CDR1 DFQATT, CDR2 SNEGSKA (reference sequence). The CDR3 extends over 14 amino acids. V dropped 6 bases and J dropped 5; count of bases not matched to a gene: 8. CDR3 nucleotide sequence: TGCAGTGCCCAAGACAGGGGGCTACGAGATACGCAGTATTTT. Translating it yields CSAQDRGLRDTQYF.

This clonotype was counted ten times or more. The rearrangement links TRBV19 to TRBJ2-2; D remains ambiguous. There are 16 residues in the CDR3. Trimming pared 4 bases from V and 5 bases from J, leaving 17 bases between. Germline values: CDR1 LNHDA, CDR2 SQIVND (reference sequence). The CDR3, as DNA: TGTGCCAGTAGTAAGGGTGAAGGCGTGGGTACCGGGGAGCTGTTTTTT. Its translation: CASSKGEGVGTGELFF.

As concerns this clonotype: A far larger clone lies a single base away; this is likely a read error. V usage is TRBV11-3 and J usage is TRBJ2-7; D possibly corresponds to TRBD2 (6 bases). The germline V gene has CDR1 SGHNT and CDR2 YENEEA. This CDR3 spans 17 amino acids. The germline V and J ends were trimmed by 4 bases and 5 bases, with 24 bases remaining between them. The CDR3: CASSYQIGGAYHDEQYF. In nucleotides, the CDR3 is TGTGCCAGCAGCTACCAAATTGGCGGGGCCTATCACGACGAGCAGTACTTC. Based on the CDR3 plus reference TRBV11-3 and TRBJ2-7, the full variable domain is EAGVVQSPRYKIIEKKQPVAFWCNPISGHNTLYWYLQNLGQGPELLIRYENEEAVDDSQLPKDRFSAERLKGVDSTLKIQPAELGDSAVYLCASSYQIGGAYHDEQYFGPGTRLTVT.

This clonotype was seen at least ten times. This chain joins TRBV28 and TRBJ1-6, with D possibly matching TRBD1 (5 bases). V was clipped by 5 bases and J by 10 bases, with 12 bases between them. The CDR3 is 13 residues long. Germline V lookup: CDR1 MDHEN, CDR2 SYDVKM. The DNA for the CDR3 is TGTGCCAGCAGTGCGGGGGGAATCTCACCCCTCCACTTT. This gives the protein CASSAGGISPLHF.

The chain is built from TRBV28 and TRBJ1-2; possibly TRBD1 for D (6 bases). Germline-derived CDR1 and CDR2 are MDHEN and SYDVKM. CDR3 size: 15 residues. Trimming took off 3 bases at V and 5 bases at J, with 16 bases between the two ends. The CDR3 region has the DNA TGTGCCAGCAGTTTGTCGGGAGGGGGTGGGTATGGCTACACCTTC. Protein product: CASSLSGGGGYGYTF.

This clonotype was observed a handful of times. It differs at one base from a far larger clone, so likely a read error. The chain links TRBV6-6 to TRBJ2-1; D possibly corresponds to TRBD2 (6 bases). Per germline, CDR1 MNHNY and CDR2 SVGAGI (reference sequence). Between the trimmed V and J ends, which lost 2 bases and 10 bases, there was a span of 15 bases. This CDR3 region has 14 residues. The CDR3 loop is CASSYGTDYYEQFF. The DNA of the CDR3 is TGTGCCAGCAGTTACGGGACGGACTACTACGAGCAGTTCTTC.

This clonotype has a count of ten or more. V gene TRBV19 combines with J gene TRBJ1-4; D possibly corresponds to TRBD1 (5 bases). The length of the CDR3 is 14 residues. The germline V gene has CDR1 LNHDA and CDR2 SQIVND (reference sequence). With 6 bases removed from V and 12 bases from J, the gap between germline ends came to 20 bases. This chain's CDR3 is CASSSTGTLHQLFF. In DNA form, the CDR3 reads TGTGCCAGTAGCTCGACGGGGACCCTACATCAACTGTTTTTT.

The chain is built from TRBV20-1 and TRBJ2-1; 11 bases line up with TRBD2. The CDR3 sequence is 15 residues long. CDR1 is DFQATT and CDR2 is SNEGSKA in the germline V gene (reference sequence). V dropped 0 bases and J dropped 7; count of bases not matched to a gene: 5. The CDR3, as DNA: TGCAGTGCTAGAGATGTACTAGCGGGGGAGAATGAGCAGTTCTTC. This sequence encodes CSARDVLAGENEQFF.

The chain has TRBV12-3 or TRBV12-4 and TRBJ1-5; D might be TRBD1 (5 bases). The length of the CDR3 is 19 residues. Trimming shortened V by 5 bases and J by 0 bases, and 23 bases separated the two germline ends. Here the CDR3 reads CASSPGRGTRRNSNQPQHF. For the CDR3, the DNA is TGTGCCAGCAGTCCGGGGAGGGGAACTAGACGTAATAGCAATCAGCCCCAGCATTTT.